The sequence of this T cell receptor beta chain was determined in a study of T cells in Graves' hyperthyroidism and ophthalmopathy. CDR3 size: 15 residues. The V segment lost 5 bases and the J segment 0 bases; nucleotides outside the gene matches: 5. Looked up from germline, CDR1 is DFQATT and CDR2 is SNEGSKA (reference sequence). TCR beta CDR3 regions were amplified from RNA transcripts. Researchers ran a first-round RT-PCR on the TCR CDR3 using the HTBI primer set. From the multiplex PCR reads, TCRdb called clonotypes with MiXCR, one entry per CDR3 protein. The sample consists of approximately 640,000 distinct CDR3 sequences, 45% of them appearing once. Not enrolled were patients with uncontrolled infection, other autoimmune disease, pregnancy or lactation. Diagnoses were established using clinical symptoms, serum thyroxine and TRAb, thyroid ultrasound and orbital computed tomography. Regarding this clonotype: The antigen remains unidentified.

Study-wide findings and caveats: Ophthalmopathy, as predicted by the model, came a median approximately 5.9 months after the prediction. Within blood appeared most thyroid clonotypes that had expanded above 0.001.

The sequenced sample was peripheral blood or thyroid tissue (not recorded which). The V and J genes are TRBV20-1 and TRBJ1-4, with 8 nucleotides matching TRBD1. This sequence originates from an adult man with Graves' disease, either hyperthyroidism or ophthalmopathy (not recorded which). CDR3 nucleotides: TGCAGTGCTGAGGACAGGGAAGCAACTAATGAAAAACTGTTTTTT. Protein product: CSAEDREATNEKLFF.